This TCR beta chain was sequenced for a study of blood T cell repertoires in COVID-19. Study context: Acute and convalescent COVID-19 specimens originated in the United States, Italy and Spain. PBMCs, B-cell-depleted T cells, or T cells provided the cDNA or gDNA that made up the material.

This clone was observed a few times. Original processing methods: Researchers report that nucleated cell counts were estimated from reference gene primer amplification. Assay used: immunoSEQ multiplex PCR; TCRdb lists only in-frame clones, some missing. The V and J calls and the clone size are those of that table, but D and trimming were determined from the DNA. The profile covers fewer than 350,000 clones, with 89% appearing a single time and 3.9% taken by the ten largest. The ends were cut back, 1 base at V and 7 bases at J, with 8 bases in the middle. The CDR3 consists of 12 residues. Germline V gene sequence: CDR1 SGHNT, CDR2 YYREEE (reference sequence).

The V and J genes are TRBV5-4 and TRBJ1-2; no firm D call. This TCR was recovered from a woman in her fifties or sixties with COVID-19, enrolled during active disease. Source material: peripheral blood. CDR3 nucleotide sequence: TGTGCCAGCAGCTTGTACACCCTTGGCTACACCTTC. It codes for CASSLYTLGYTF.